A selection of T cell receptor beta chains follows, all from one sample in a study of cytomegalovirus exposure and HLA in healthy donors. The repertoire was sequenced with immunoSEQ multiplex PCR; TCRdb's copy has only in-frame clones and lacks some. The sample consists of 150,000 to 200,000 clones, over 85% of them appearing once. The sample consisted of PBMCs. Receptor source: a man younger than 30 in good health and CMV-seropositive. The CDR3 runs from the conserved cysteine through the conserved F or W.

TRBJ2-2,TRBV29-1,CSAGQGANTGELFF
TRBJ2-1,TRBV4-1,CASSQGPGLASYNEQFF
TRBJ1-1,TRBV18,CASSLSSVFPEAFF
TRBJ2-2,TRBV6-4,CASSEREAGELFF
TRBJ2-5,TRBV5-4,CASSWGLAGEETQYF
TRBJ2-7,TRBV6-5,CASSTRAGGLDEQYF
TRBJ2-2,TRBV4-1,CASSHNGVNTGELFF
TRBJ2-6,TRBV10-3,CAISDGGGANVLTF
TRBJ1-1,TRBV27,CASSRQGPNTEAFF
TRBJ2-5,TRBV4-1,CASSLLGLRQQREERETQYF
TRBJ2-5,TRBV12-5,CASGFWREVIQETQYF
TRBJ1-1,TRBV28,CASSLGDRNTEAFF
TRBJ1-4,TRBV28,CASSPLGLRTGRTNEKLFF
TRBJ2-2,TRBV2,CASRRTSRTGELFF
TRBJ2-7,TRBV2,CASTGTSGKGSYEQYF
TRBJ2-2,TRBV9,CASSATSGSVGELFF
TRBJ2-3,TRBV18,CASSPGLTSTDTQYF
TRBJ2-6,TRBV7-9,CASSLAAGGSGANVLTF
TRBJ2-7,TRBV29-1,CSVDGDSSYEQYF
TRBJ2-2,TRBV7-9,CASSQAGSTGELFF
TRBJ2-7,TRBV7-8,CASSPLSEQYF
TRBJ1-2,TRBV30,CAWSPGTGNGYTF
TRBJ1-2,TRBV28,CASSTGNYGYTF
TRBJ2-1,TRBV29-1,CSVARTDYNEQFF
TRBJ2-1,TRBV7-3,CASSLTSGSNEQFF
TRBJ1-2,TRBV28,CASIGTGPGYTF
TRBJ1-2,TRBV5-1,CASSLGQYGYTF
TRBJ2-3,TRBV4-1,CASSQTRLAGDRDTQYF
TRBJ2-3,TRBV6-1,CASSEEGLAGITDTQYF
TRBJ2-3,TRBV9,CASSDTGSWGDTQYF
TRBJ1-3,TRBV6-5,CAAGVDSGNTIYF
TRBJ2-1,TRBV28,CASSLRILAGGPGLKHETYNEQFF
TRBJ1-1,TRBV27,CASRHPPGTGENTEAFF
TRBJ2-3,TRBV2,CASSEALSDTQYF
TRBJ2-3,TRBV14,CASSQVNLDTQYF
TRBJ1-2,TRBV7-9,CASSLARGRGSEGYTF
TRBJ2-7,TRBV4-1,CASSPDTTGSYEQYF
TRBJ1-1,TRBV27,CASSLSADANTEAFF
TRBJ2-7,TRBV10-1,CASSASGRPREQYF
TRBJ2-1,TRBV19,CASSIRGSLEQFF
TRBJ2-1,TRBV19,CASSEPGTSGYNEQFF
TRBJ2-7,TRBV7-9,CASSTHPGQGLGEQYF
TRBJ1-1,TRBV9,CASSVANIGGGGSTEAFF
TRBJ1-2,TRBV7-9,CASSLGGPYYGYTF
TRBJ2-3,TRBV23-1,CASSQSYSPVGLETDTQYF
TRBJ2-7,TRBV27,CASSRRELGRTYEQYF
TRBJ2-1,TRBV20-1,CSAVEVEQFF
TRBJ2-7,TRBV30,CAWSLGRPDEQYF
TRBJ2-1,TRBV2,CASSRTSGSLYNEQFF
TRBJ2-7,TRBV27,CASSFVLAATYEQYF
TRBJ1-4,TRBV28,CASSSFHSRQGRNEKLFF
TRBJ2-1,TRBV14,CASSRLGNNEQFF
TRBJ2-1,TRBV6-1,CASSEGEGSYNEQFF
TRBJ2-7,TRBV7-2,CASSSLPGRTYEQYF
TRBJ2-5,TRBV5-1,CASSPAGGRETQYF
TRBJ1-2,TRBV6-6,CASSYSQGIYGYTF
TRBJ2-7,TRBV18,CASSPPAGPSYEQYF
TRBJ2-1,TRBV4-1,CASSQGRETNEQFF
TRBJ2-7,TRBV6-6,CATIQGAYYEQYF
TRBJ1-3,TRBV6-5,CASTTTLSPGNTIYF